The clone carrying this TCR beta chain has a handful of counts. Original handling: How many nucleated cells were present was estimated from reference gene primer amplification. The method was immunoSEQ multiplex PCR; TCRdb's version includes in-frame clones alone and lacks a portion of them. V, J and clone size were drawn from that table, and D and trimming were deduced from the DNA. The sample shows 300,000 to 450,000 clones, approximately 89% of them seen only once. These data come from a study of blood T cell repertoires in COVID-19. Study overall: T cells, B-cell-depleted T cells, or PBMCs supplied cDNA or gDNA.

Recruits, aged roughly 18 to 95 years, lived in 24 US areas. Symptom resolution, clearance, or two negative PCRs marked donors in Cohort 3 as recovered. Trimming took 5 bases from V and 0 from J, leaving 10 bases between them. This CDR3 contains 15 residues. Germline V gene lookup returns CDR1 LNHDA and CDR2 SQIVND (reference sequence). The chain uses TRBV19 and TRBJ1-4; TRBD1 is a possible D gene (6 bases). This receptor was taken from a man aged 25 to 45 who had recovered from COVID-19. The sequencing sample was made of PBMCs or T cells enriched from blood (not recorded which). CDR3: CASSSQGATNEKLFF. For the CDR3, the DNA is TGTGCCAGTAGTTCACAGGGTGCAACTAATGAAAAACTGTTTTTT.